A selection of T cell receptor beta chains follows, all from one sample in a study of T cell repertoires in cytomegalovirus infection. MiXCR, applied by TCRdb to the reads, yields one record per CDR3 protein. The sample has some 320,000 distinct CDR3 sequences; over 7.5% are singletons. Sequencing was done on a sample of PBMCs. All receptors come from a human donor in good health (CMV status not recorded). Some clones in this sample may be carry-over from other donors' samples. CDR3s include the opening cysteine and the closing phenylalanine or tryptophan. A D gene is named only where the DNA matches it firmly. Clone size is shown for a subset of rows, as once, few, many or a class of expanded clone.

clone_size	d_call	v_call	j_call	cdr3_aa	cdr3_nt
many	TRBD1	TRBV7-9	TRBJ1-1	CASSLEGRGQAFF	TGTGCCAGCAGCTTAGAGGGGAGGGGACAGGCTTTCTTT
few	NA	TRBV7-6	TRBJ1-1	CASSLVGFVRVNTEAFF	TGTGCCAGCAGCTTAGTGGGGTTTGTTCGGGTCAATACTGAAGCTTTCTTT
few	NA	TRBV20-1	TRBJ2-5	CSSTLKETQYF	TGCAGTTCAACCCTAAAGGAGACCCAGTACTTC
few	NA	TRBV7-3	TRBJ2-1	CASSLERELGYNEQFF	TGTGCCAGCAGCTTAGAACGGGAGTTGGGTTACAATGAGCAGTTCTTC
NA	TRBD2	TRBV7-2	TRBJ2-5	CASSLTSAAQYF	TGTGCCAGCAGCCTCACTAGCGCCGCACAGTACTTC
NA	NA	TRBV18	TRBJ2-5	CASSPPNSLGQETQYF	TGTGCCAGCTCACCACCGAACAGCTTAGGACAAGAGACCCAGTACTTC
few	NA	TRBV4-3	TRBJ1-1	CASSQETPAGRNTEAFF	TGCGCCAGCAGCCAAGAAACCCCCGCGGGGCGGAACACTGAAGCTTTCTTT
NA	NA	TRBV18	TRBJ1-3	CASRREHLSGNTIYF	TGTGCCAGCCGCAGGGAGCATTTGTCTGGAAACACCATATATTTT
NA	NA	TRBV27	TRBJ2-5	CASSREPLGTQYF	TGTGCCAGCAGTCGGGAACCGCTCGGGACCCAGTACTTC
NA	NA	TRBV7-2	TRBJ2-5	CASSSWGRGETQYF	TGTGCCAGCAGCTCTTGGGGCAGGGGAGAGACCCAGTACTTC
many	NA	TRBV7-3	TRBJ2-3	CASSFSPPDTQYF	TGTGCCAGCAGCTTTTCCCCGCCAGATACGCAGTATTTT
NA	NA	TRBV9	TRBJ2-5	CASSVNRGYQETQYF	TGTGCCAGCAGCGTAAATAGGGGGTACCAAGAGACCCAGTACTTC
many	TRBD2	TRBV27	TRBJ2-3	CASSFWTSGGLRTDTQYF	TGTGCCAGCTCCTTCTGGACTAGCGGGGGTTTACGCACAGATACGCAGTATTTT
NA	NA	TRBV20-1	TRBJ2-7	CSARGAGAGTYEQYF	TGCAGTGCTAGAGGGGCGGGGGCTGGGACCTACGAGCAGTACTTC
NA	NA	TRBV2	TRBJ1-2	CASSGRAGNGYTF	TGTGCCAGCAGTGGGCGAGCGGGAAATGGCTACACCTTC
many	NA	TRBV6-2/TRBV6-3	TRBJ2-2	CASSYSIRASRAGELFF	TGTGCCAGCAGTTACTCGATCAGAGCGTCCCGGGCCGGGGAGCTGTTTTTT
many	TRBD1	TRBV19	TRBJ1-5	CATAIQGYNQPQHF	TGTGCCACCGCGATACAGGGGTATAATCAGCCCCAGCATTTT
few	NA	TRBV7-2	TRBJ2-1	CASSLLRYNEQFF	TGTGCCAGCAGCCTCCTCCGCTACAATGAGCAGTTCTTC
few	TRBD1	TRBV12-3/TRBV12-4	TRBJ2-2	CASNDRGYTGELFF	TGTGCCAGCAACGACAGGGGGTATACCGGGGAGCTGTTTTTT
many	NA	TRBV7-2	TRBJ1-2	CASSLGINYGYTF	TGTGCCAGCAGCTTAGGGATAAACTATGGCTACACCTTC
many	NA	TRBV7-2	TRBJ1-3	CASSLLQGRRTAGNTIYF	TGTGCCAGCAGCTTACTTCAGGGAAGGAGAACGGCTGGAAACACCATATATTTT
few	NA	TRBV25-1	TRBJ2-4	CASSECVLAKNIQYF	TGTGCCAGCAGTGAATGTGTACTAGCCAAAAACATTCAGTACTTC
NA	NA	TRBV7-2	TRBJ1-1	CASKRDMNTEAFF	TGTGCCAGCAAGAGGGATATGAACACTGAAGCTTTCTTT
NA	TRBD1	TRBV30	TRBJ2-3	CAWGQGLTDTQYF	TGTGCCTGGGGACAGGGACTCACAGATACGCAGTATTTT
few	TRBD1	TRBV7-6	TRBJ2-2	CASSRQGSNTGELFF	TGTGCCAGCAGCCGACAGGGAAGCAACACCGGGGAGCTGTTTTTT
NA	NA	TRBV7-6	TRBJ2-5	CASSLPPSGTQYF	TGTGCCAGCAGCTTACCGCCATCAGGGACCCAGTACTTC
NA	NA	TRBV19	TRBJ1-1	CASIVRGGRTEAFF	TGTGCCAGTATCGTTCGGGGAGGAAGGACTGAAGCTTTCTTT
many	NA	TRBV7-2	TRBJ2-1	CASSLDSAGEQFF	TGTGCCAGCAGCTTGGATTCGGCGGGTGAGCAGTTCTTC
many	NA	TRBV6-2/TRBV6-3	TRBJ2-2	CASTYGRVNTGELFF	TGTGCCAGCACGTACGGGAGAGTGAACACCGGGGAGCTGTTTTTT
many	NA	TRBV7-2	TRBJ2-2	CASTLRAGNTGELFF	TGTGCCAGCACCCTTAGGGCGGGGAACACCGGGGAGCTGTTTTTT
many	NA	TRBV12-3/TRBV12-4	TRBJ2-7	CASKPDRGYEQYF	TGTGCCAGCAAGCCGGACCGCGGCTACGAGCAGTACTTC
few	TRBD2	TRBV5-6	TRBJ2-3	CASSRGTSGGLSTDTQYF	TGTGCCAGCAGTCGCGGGACTAGCGGGGGGCTTAGCACAGATACGCAGTATTTT
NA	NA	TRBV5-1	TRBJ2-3	CASSPKSGWSATDTQYF	TGCGCCAGCAGCCCTAAATCGGGGTGGTCGGCCACAGATACGCAGTATTTT
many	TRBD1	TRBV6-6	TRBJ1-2	CASSAQGLDGYTF	TGTGCCAGCAGTGCACAGGGGCTTGACGGCTACACCTTC
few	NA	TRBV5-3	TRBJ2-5	CASSLPELGGGETQYF	TGTGCCAGCAGCCTGCCGGAGCTTGGGGGCGGTGAGACCCAGTACTTC
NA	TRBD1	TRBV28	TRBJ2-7	CASIETGRSYEQYF	TGTGCCAGCATCGAGACAGGGCGATCCTACGAGCAGTACTTC
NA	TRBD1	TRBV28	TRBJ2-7	CASNPTGGYEQYF	TGTGCCAGCAACCCGACAGGGGGCTACGAGCAGTACTTC
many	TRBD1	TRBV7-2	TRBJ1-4	CASSFSTGKGEKLFF	TGTGCCAGCAGCTTCTCGACAGGGAAGGGGGAAAAACTGTTTTTT
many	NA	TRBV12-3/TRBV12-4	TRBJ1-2	CASSLGGGLYGYTF	TGTGCCAGCAGTTTGGGCGGGGGGCTCTATGGCTACACCTTC
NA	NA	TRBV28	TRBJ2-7	CASRGGGTYEQYF	TGTGCCAGCAGGGGGGGTGGTACCTACGAGCAGTACTTC
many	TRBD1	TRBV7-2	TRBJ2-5	CASSASTGFETQYF	TGTGCCAGCAGCGCCTCGACAGGGTTTGAGACCCAGTACTTC
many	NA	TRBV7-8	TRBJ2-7	CASSLALLSYEQYF	TGTGCCAGCAGCTTAGCCCTCCTCTCCTACGAGCAGTACTTC
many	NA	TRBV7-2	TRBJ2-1	CASSLDRDHEQFF	TGTGCCAGCAGCTTAGACCGGGACCATGAGCAGTTCTTC